The 32 T cell receptor beta chains given below trace back to one sample, sequenced in a study of T cells in Graves' hyperthyroidism and ophthalmopathy (dated by TCRdb to between 2018 and 2021). The method was multiplex PCR. This sample was sequenced with an Illumina HiSeq 2000. The TCR beta CDR3 regions were amplified from the RNA transcripts. A first-round RT-PCR of the TCR CDR3 used the HTBI primer set with the Qiagen OneStep RT-PCR kit. TCRdb reran the public reads through fastp at Q25 and MiXCR, keeping productive beta chains. When rows share a CDR3 protein, they turn into one entry using the most common DNA and genes. The sample profile shows approximately 410,000 distinct CDR3 sequences; about 14% of them were found once. Approximately 13% of the sample is in the top ten clones. The sample comprised blood. These receptors all stem from a man aged 18 to 35 with Graves' ophthalmopathy.

This clonotype was observed at least ten times. This CDR3 reads CASSSGTSDTGELFF. CDR3 bases: TGTGCCAGCAGCTCCGGGACTAGCGACACCGGGGAGCTGTTTTTT. The chain employs TRBV7-8 and TRBJ2-2, with 10 bases that match TRBD2. Unmatched junction bases numbered 2, after V lost 4 bases and J lost 3 bases. Germline V CDR1 and CDR2: SGHVS, FQNEAQ. The CDR3 has 15 amino acids.

This clonotype occurred many times. The chain links TRBV14 to TRBJ2-2; D gene unclear. With 1 base removed from V and 1 base from J, the gap between germline ends came to 1 base. CDR3 length: 13 amino acids. The germline V gene encodes CDR1 SGHDN and CDR2 FVKESK. The CDR3 protein is CASSQGNTGELFF. The CDR3 DNA follows: TGTGCCAGCAGCCAAGGGAACACCGGGGAGCTGTTTTTT.

This clonotype was recorded many times. This sequence joins TRBV4-1 and TRBJ1-1, with D tentatively TRBD1 (5 bases). With 0 bases removed from V and 3 bases from J, the gap between germline ends came to 17 bases. This CDR3 is built from 17 residues. CDR1 is MGHRA, CDR2 YSYEKL, per germline. The CDR3 loop is CASSQDSGGGGHTEAFF. CDR3 DNA sequence: TGCGCCAGCAGCCAAGATTCCGGGGGGGGAGGACACACTGAAGCTTTCTTT.

In its sample, this clonotype was seen many times. The genes are TRBV20-1 and TRBJ2-4; D possibly corresponds to TRBD1 (7 bases). This CDR3 spans 13 amino acids. The germline V gene has CDR1 DFQATT and CDR2 SNEGSKA (reference sequence). V dropped 0 bases and J dropped 10 bases, with 13 bases sitting between them. The CDR3 loop reads CSARDAGGIIQYF. The DNA for the CDR3 is TGCAGTGCTAGAGATGCAGGGGGGATTATTCAGTACTTC.

This clonotype was seen many times. The chain uses TRBV5-1 and TRBJ1-1; D gene uncertain. V dropped 7 bases and J dropped 1 base, with 11 bases sitting between them. The CDR3 runs to 13 residues. The V gene's germline CDR1 is SGHRS and CDR2 YFSETQ. Here the CDR3 DNA reads TGCGCCAGCCAACAGACGGGGAACACTGAAGCTTTCTTT. Translated, it gives CASQQTGNTEAFF. Using reference TRBV5-1 and TRBJ1-1 for the parts outside the CDR3, the full variable domain is KAGVTQTPRYLIKTRGQQVTLSCSPISGHRSVSWYQQTPGQGLQFLFEYFSETQRNKGNFPGRFSGRQFSNSRSEMNVSTLELGDSALYLCASQQTGNTEAFFGQGTRLTVV.

This clonotype showed up just a few times. At one end the junction does not follow the germline gene, possibly because of a read error. The V call is TRBV4-1, the J call TRBJ1-6; a possible D gene is TRBD1 (5 bases). The CDR3 runs to 13 residues. The germline gives CDR1 MGHRA, CDR2 YSYEKL. CDR3 bases: TGCGCCAGCAGCGAAGAACGGGGACCACCCCTCCACTTT. As protein: CASSEERGPPLHF.

This clonotype was picked up many times. The V gene is TRBV30, the J gene TRBJ2-2; D is possibly TRBD2 (7 bases). The V gene lost 3 bases and the J gene lost 1 base, with 15 bases spanning the gap. The CDR3 length is 16 residues. Germline CDR1 reads GTSNPN; CDR2 reads SVGIG (reference sequence). CDR3 in amino acids: CAWSPRGALNTGELFF. As DNA, the CDR3 is TGTGCCTGGAGCCCACGGGGGGCTTTGAACACCGGGGAGCTGTTTTTT.

CDR3 in DNA: TGCGCCAGCAGTGATGGGTTGCGGGAGGGTAGGAATGAGCAGTTCTTC. Its translation: CASSDGLREGRNEQFF. The chain has TRBV10-2 and TRBJ2-1; 9 bases match TRBD2. The junction had 10 bases not matched to a gene; V was cut back by 3 bases and J by 7 bases. Germline loops: CDR1 WSHSY, CDR2 SAAADI. The CDR3 loop spans 16 amino acids.

This clonotype was detected many times. The gene calls are TRBV30 and TRBJ2-2; unclear D gene. Germline assignment: CDR1 GTSNPN and CDR2 SVGIG (reference sequence). The CDR3 covers 16 residues. V was trimmed by 5 bases and J by 2 bases, leaving 18 bases between them. The CDR3 bases are TGTGCCTGGTACCACCCGGCATCCCGAAACACCGGGGAGCTGTTTTTT. Amino acids: CAWYHPASRNTGELFF.

This clonotype was observed many times. The genes are TRBV5-1 and TRBJ2-3, with D unresolved. The germline V and J ends were trimmed by 3 bases and 1 base, with 9 bases remaining between them. CDR1 is SGHRS, CDR2 YFSETQ, per germline. CDR3 size: 14 residues. The CDR3 region is CASSYLYRTDTQYF. CDR3 DNA sequence: TGCGCCAGCAGCTATTTATACCGCACAGATACGCAGTATTTT.

Remarks on this clonotype: Given a much more abundant clone one base away, this may be a read error. This sequence joins TRBV11-2 and TRBJ2-1; D is perhaps TRBD2 (6 bases). CDR3 length equals 15 residues. Germline loops: CDR1 SGHAT, CDR2 FQNNGV. The ends were cut back, 1 base at V and 4 bases at J, with 11 bases in the middle. The CDR3 nucleotides read TGTGCCAGCAGCTTAGGGGCGACTAGGTACAATGAGCAGTTCTTC. It translates to CASSLGATRYNEQFF.

The J gene is TRBJ1-2, the V gene TRBV3-1, with a possible D match to TRBD1 (6 bases). Deletions cut 4 bases from V and 6 bases from J, with 18 bases between. Per germline, CDR1 LGHDT and CDR2 YNNKEL (reference sequence). The CDR3 sequence is 15 residues long. CDR3: CASSPPQPTGDGYTF. The CDR3 DNA follows: TGTGCCAGCAGCCCCCCCCAGCCGACAGGCGATGGCTACACCTTC.

The gene calls are TRBV2 and TRBJ2-3, with D possibly being TRBD2 (5 bases). CDR3 length equals 15 residues. CDR1 is SNHLY, CDR2 FYNNEI, per germline. Trimming shortened V by 3 bases and J by 2 bases, and 12 bases separated the two germline ends. CDR3 sequence reads: CASSENGLYTDTQYF. The CDR3 DNA reads TGTGCCAGCAGTGAGAATGGACTTTACACAGATACGCAGTATTTT.

A few counts support this clonotype. This chain links TRBV10-2 with TRBJ2-5; perhaps D is TRBD1 or TRBD2 (6 bases each). V was cut by 7 bases and J by 4 bases, with 13 bases left in between. The CDR3 runs to 13 residues. The V gene's germline CDR1 is WSHSY and CDR2 SAAADI. The CDR3 DNA is TGCGCCAGCATGGAGGGGGGTCGAGAGACCCAGTACTTC. This encodes CASMEGGRETQYF.

This clonotype has more than one count but fewer than ten. This chain links TRBV4-1 with TRBJ1-2; 8 nucleotides match TRBD1. Germline V CDR1 and CDR2: MGHRA, YSYEKL. CDR3 length equals 14 residues. After removal of 0 bases from V and 8 bases from J, the junction contained 5 bases not matched to a gene. For the CDR3, the DNA is TGCGCCAGCAGCCAAGAACGTCAGGGGGCAGGCTACACCTTC. Protein product: CASSQERQGAGYTF.

This clonotype came up many times. The rearrangement joins TRBV13 to TRBJ2-1, with 13 positions matching TRBD2. The trim removed 4 bases at V and 2 bases at J, leaving 2 bases unmatched. The CDR3 is made up of 16 amino acids. Germline lookup yields CDR1 PRHDT and CDR2 FYEKMQ (reference sequence). CDR3 residues: CASSYTSGGAYNEQFF. For the CDR3, the DNA is TGTGCCAGCAGCTACACTAGCGGGGGGGCCTACAATGAGCAGTTCTTC.

This chain joins TRBV12-3 or TRBV12-4 and TRBJ1-4, with 7 bases lining up with TRBD1. This CDR3 comprises 13 residues. Germline trimming cut 8 bases from V and 12 bases from J; bases unmatched to any gene: 12. The CDR3 DNA follows: TGTGCCAGCGGTAGACAGGGAAGAGGAGAACTGTTTTTT. Translating gives CASGRQGRGELFF.

This clonotype was picked up many times. This chain links TRBV9 with TRBJ2-3; D not resolved. Germline CDR1 is SGDLS and CDR2 is YYNGEE. This CDR3 has 14 amino acids. V shed 0 bases and J shed 3 bases, with 8 bases lying between them. CDR3 residues: CASSVVVLTDTQYF. DNA of the CDR3: TGTGCCAGCAGCGTAGTAGTTCTAACAGATACGCAGTATTTT.

Many counts were recorded for this clonotype. This chain connects TRBV5-1 to TRBJ2-2, with TRBD2 matching 9 bases. The CDR3 loop spans 17 amino acids. CDR1 and CDR2 from the germline V gene are SGHRS and YFSETQ. V shed 2 bases, J shed 4 bases, and the junction held 9 bases outside the gene matches. CDR3 sequence: CASSFVRGGAVTGELFF. DNA of the CDR3: TGCGCCAGCAGCTTCGTGCGGGGGGGCGCGGTCACCGGGGAGCTGTTTTTT.

This clonotype was observed a handful of times. The V call is TRBV29-1, the J call TRBJ2-1; no firm D call. The CDR3 runs 13 residues. Germline lookup yields CDR1 SQVTM and CDR2 ANQGSEA. Trimming stripped 4 bases from V and 5 bases from J, with 12 bases between. The CDR3 region is CSVGIQAHNEQFF. For the CDR3, the DNA is TGCAGCGTTGGGATCCAGGCGCACAATGAGCAGTTCTTC.

This clonotype has just a few counts. V usage is TRBV6-1 and J usage is TRBJ2-3; tentatively, D is TRBD2 (6 bases). Germline V gene lookup returns CDR1 MNHNS and CDR2 SASEGT. The CDR3 totals 13 residues. V was shortened by 6 bases and J by 1 base, with 8 bases between the two germline ends. Written as DNA, the CDR3 is TGTGCCAGCAGGTCGGGGGGCACAGATACGCAGTATTTT. It specifies CASRSGGTDTQYF.

The V gene is TRBV20-1, the J gene TRBJ1-2; TRBD1 agrees at 8 bases. The CDR3 length is 13 residues. Germline V gene lookup returns CDR1 DFQATT and CDR2 SNEGSKA (reference sequence). J was trimmed by 4 bases and V by 4 bases; bases with no gene match: 5. The CDR3 DNA follows: TGCAGTGCTACCCCGGACAGGGCCTATGGCTACACCTTC. Its protein is CSATPDRAYGYTF.

At least ten counts were recorded for this clonotype. V and J are TRBV29-1 and TRBJ1-2; no clear D. Trimming left V 4 bases short and J 2 bases short, with 11 bases between. The CDR3 loop spans 13 amino acids. Germline loops: CDR1 SQVTM, CDR2 ANQGSEA. The CDR3 region is CSVGPAFNYGYTF. CDR3 DNA sequence: TGCAGCGTTGGGCCAGCCTTCAACTATGGCTACACCTTC.

This clonotype was counted at least ten times. The chain employs TRBV10-3 and TRBJ1-2; TRBD1 aligns across 7 bases. Germline-derived CDR1 and CDR2 are ENHRY and SYGVKD. Trimming cost V 8 bases and J 4 bases; bases outside gene matches: 10. This CDR3 has 14 residues. The CDR3 is CAILESDRVYGYTF. Written as DNA, the CDR3 is TGTGCCATCTTGGAGAGTGACAGGGTCTATGGCTACACCTTC.

In its sample, this clonotype was seen many times. The chain combines TRBV5-6 with TRBJ2-3; no clear D gene. There are 13 residues in the CDR3. Germline V gene lookup returns CDR1 SGHDT and CDR2 YYEEEE. V was shortened by 1 base and J by 4 bases, with 7 bases between the two germline ends. The CDR3, as DNA: TGTGCCAGCAGCTTGTTTGTCCCAGATACGCAGTATTTT. Its protein is CASSLFVPDTQYF.

This clonotype showed up just a few times. This chain joins TRBV5-1 and TRBJ1-1; no reliable D call. The CDR3 sequence is 13 residues long. Germline V gives CDR1 SGHRS, CDR2 YFSETQ. The ends were cut back, 2 bases at V and 3 bases at J, with 8 bases in the middle. CDR3 loop: CASSFLWDTEAFF. CDR3 coding DNA: TGCGCCAGCAGCTTCCTGTGGGACACTGAAGCTTTCTTT. Looking up the rest from reference TRBV5-1 and TRBJ1-1 gives the full variable domain: KAGVTQTPRYLIKTRGQQVTLSCSPISGHRSVSWYQQTPGQGLQFLFEYFSETQRNKGNFPGRFSGRQFSNSRSEMNVSTLELGDSALYLCASSFLWDTEAFFGQGTRLTVV.

This clonotype was counted a few times. V and J are TRBV11-2 and TRBJ1-1; possible D gene TRBD1, 5 bases. Between the trimmed V and J ends, which lost 5 bases and 1 base, there was a span of 14 bases. The CDR3 length is 15 residues. Germline V lookup: CDR1 SGHAT, CDR2 FQNNGV. The chain's CDR3 is CASSALGPTNTEAFF. Here the CDR3 DNA reads TGTGCCAGCAGCGCGTTGGGACCGACGAACACTGAAGCTTTCTTT.

V and J are TRBV4-1 and TRBJ2-6; D remains unclear. V was trimmed by 2 bases and J by 0 bases, leaving 11 bases between them. Germline CDR1 MGHRA, CDR2 YSYEKL. CDR3 length equals 17 residues. CDR3 sequence: CASSQLGPDSGANVLTF. CDR3 nucleotide sequence: TGCGCCAGCAGCCAATTAGGGCCAGACTCTGGGGCCAACGTCCTGACTTTC.

J is TRBJ1-6 and V is TRBV6-2 or TRBV6-3; D unresolved. The CDR3 contains 14 residues. V lost 8 bases and J 0 bases, leaving 8 bases between the germline ends. Germline lookup yields CDR1 MNHEY and CDR2 SVGEGT. CDR3 DNA sequence: TGTGCCAGCCGACCGGACTCCTATAATTCACCCCTCCACTTT. Protein: CASRPDSYNSPLHF.

This clonotype was counted at least ten times. This chain links TRBV28 with TRBJ2-5, with a possible D match to TRBD1 (5 bases). This CDR3 comprises 15 residues. The V end lost 2 bases, the J end lost 2 bases, and 12 bases lay between the germline ends. Germline-derived CDR1 and CDR2 are MDHEN and SYDVKM. CDR3 region: CASSLGATGQETQYF. CDR3 DNA sequence: TGTGCCAGCAGTTTAGGGGCTACAGGTCAAGAGACCCAGTACTTC.

There are many counts of this clonotype. The V call is TRBV6-1, the J call TRBJ2-1; 10 bases line up with TRBD1. J lost 9 bases, V lost 6 bases, and 11 bases had no gene match. The CDR3 is 15 residues long. Germline CDR1 is MNHNS and CDR2 is SASEGT. CDR3 nucleotides: TGTGCCAGCAGGAAGGGACAGGGGATACGGTCTGAGCAGTTCTTC. Translated: CASRKGQGIRSEQFF.

This clonotype turned up a few times. The V and J genes are TRBV19 and TRBJ2-3, with TRBD1 as a possible D gene (6 bases). V was cut by 7 bases and J by 6 bases, with 17 bases left in between. Germline CDR1 is LNHDA and CDR2 is SQIVND (reference sequence). The CDR3 runs to 14 residues. The chain's CDR3 is CASTPVQGYDTQYF. The CDR3 DNA reads as TGTGCCAGTACCCCGGTCCAGGGGTACGATACGCAGTATTTT.